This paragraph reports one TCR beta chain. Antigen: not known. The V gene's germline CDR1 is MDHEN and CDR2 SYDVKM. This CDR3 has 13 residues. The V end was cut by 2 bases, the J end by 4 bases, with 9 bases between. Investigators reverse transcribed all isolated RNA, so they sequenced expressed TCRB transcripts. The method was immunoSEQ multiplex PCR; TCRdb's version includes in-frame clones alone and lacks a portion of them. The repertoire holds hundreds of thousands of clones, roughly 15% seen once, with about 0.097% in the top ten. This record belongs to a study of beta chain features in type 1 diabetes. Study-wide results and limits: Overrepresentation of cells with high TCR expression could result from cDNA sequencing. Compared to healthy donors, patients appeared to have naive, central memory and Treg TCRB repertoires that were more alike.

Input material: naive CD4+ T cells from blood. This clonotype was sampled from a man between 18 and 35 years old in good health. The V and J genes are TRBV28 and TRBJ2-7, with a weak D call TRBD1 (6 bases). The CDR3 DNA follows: TGTGCCAGCAGTTTAGGGACACAGTACGAGCAGTACTTC. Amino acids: CASSLGTQYEQYF.